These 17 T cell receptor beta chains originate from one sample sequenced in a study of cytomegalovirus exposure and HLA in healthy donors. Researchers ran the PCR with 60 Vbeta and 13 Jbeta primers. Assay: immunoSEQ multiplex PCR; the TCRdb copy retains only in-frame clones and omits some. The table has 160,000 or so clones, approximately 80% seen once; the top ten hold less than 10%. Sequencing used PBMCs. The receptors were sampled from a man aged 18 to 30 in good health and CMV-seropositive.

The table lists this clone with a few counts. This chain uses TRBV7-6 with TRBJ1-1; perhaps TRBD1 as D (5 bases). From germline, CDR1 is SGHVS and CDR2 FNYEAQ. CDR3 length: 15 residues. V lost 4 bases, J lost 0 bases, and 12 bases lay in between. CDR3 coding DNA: TGTGCCAGCAGCTCGAACCAGGGCATGAACACTGAAGCTTTCTTT. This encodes CASSSNQGMNTEAFF. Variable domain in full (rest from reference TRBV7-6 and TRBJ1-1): GAGVSQSPRYKVTKRGQDVALRCDPISGHVSLYWYRQALGQGPEFLTYFNYEAQQDKSGLPNDRFSAERPEGSISTLTIQRTEQRDSAMYRCASSSNQGMNTEAFFGQGTRLTVV.

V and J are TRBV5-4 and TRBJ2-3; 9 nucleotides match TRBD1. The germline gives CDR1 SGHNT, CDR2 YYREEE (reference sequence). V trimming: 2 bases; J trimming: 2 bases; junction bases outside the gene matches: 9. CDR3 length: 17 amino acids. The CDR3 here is CASSFEAGTGPTDTQYF. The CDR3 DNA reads TGTGCCAGCAGCTTTGAAGCCGGGACAGGGCCCACAGATACGCAGTATTTT.

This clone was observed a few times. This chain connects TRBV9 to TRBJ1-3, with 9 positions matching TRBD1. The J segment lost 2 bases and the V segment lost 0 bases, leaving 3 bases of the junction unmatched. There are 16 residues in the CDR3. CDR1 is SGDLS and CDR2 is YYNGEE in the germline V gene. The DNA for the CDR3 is TGTGCCAGCAGCGTAGGGGGGACAGGGACTGGAAACACCATATATTTT. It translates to CASSVGGTGTGNTIYF.

CDR3: CASSQDAGINEQFF. CDR3 in DNA: TGCGCCAGCAGCCAAGACGCAGGGATCAATGAGCAGTTCTTC. The chain couples TRBV4-1 to TRBJ2-1, with D tentatively TRBD1 (5 bases). The CDR3 totals 14 residues. The germline V and J ends were trimmed by 0 bases and 6 bases, with 9 bases remaining between them. Germline-derived CDR1 and CDR2 are MGHRA and YSYEKL.

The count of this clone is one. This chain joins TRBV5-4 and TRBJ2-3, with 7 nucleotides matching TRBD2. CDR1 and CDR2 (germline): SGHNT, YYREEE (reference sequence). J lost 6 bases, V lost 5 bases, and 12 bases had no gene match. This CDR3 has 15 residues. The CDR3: CASRRGGGLGDTQYF. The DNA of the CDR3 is TGTGCCAGCAGGCGTGGGGGGGGGTTAGGGGATACGCAGTATTTT.

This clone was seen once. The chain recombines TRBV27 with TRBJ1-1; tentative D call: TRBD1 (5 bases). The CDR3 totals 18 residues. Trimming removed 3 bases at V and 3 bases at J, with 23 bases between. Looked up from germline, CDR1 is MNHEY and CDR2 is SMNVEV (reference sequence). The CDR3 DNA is TGTGCCAGCAGTTTTTCCAGGGTCTCGTGGGATACTTACACTGAAGCTTTCTTT. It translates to CASSFSRVSWDTYTEAFF.

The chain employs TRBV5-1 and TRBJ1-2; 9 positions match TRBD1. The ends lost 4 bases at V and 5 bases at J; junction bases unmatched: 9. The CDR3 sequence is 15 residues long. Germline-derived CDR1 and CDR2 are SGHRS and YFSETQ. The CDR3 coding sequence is TGCGCCAGCAGCCCTGCCGAGGGACAGGGATATGGCTACACCTTC. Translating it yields CASSPAEGQGYGYTF. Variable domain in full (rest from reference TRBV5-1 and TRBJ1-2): KAGVTQTPRYLIKTRGQQVTLSCSPISGHRSVSWYQQTPGQGLQFLFEYFSETQRNKGNFPGRFSGRQFSNSRSEMNVSTLELGDSALYLCASSPAEGQGYGYTFGSGTRLTVV.

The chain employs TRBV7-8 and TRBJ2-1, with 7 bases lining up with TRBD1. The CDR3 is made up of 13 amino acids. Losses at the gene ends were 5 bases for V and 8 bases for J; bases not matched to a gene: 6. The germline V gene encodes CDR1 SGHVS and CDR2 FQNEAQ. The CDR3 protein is CASSDGTVHEQFF. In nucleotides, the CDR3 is TGTGCCAGCAGCGACGGGACAGTTCATGAGCAGTTCTTC.

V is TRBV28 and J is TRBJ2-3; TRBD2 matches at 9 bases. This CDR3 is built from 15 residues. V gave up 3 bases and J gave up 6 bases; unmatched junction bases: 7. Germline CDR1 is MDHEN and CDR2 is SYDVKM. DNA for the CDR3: TGTGCCAGCAGTTTGCGGGAGGGTCGTATGGATACGCAGTATTTT. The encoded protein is CASSLREGRMDTQYF.

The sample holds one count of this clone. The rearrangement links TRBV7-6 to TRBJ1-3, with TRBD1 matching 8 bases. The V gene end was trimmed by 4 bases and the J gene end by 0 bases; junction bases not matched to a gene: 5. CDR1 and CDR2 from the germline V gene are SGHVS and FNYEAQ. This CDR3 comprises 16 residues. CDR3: CASSSGQGGSGNTIYF. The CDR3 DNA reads TGTGCCAGCAGCTCCGGACAGGGAGGCTCTGGAAACACCATATATTTT.

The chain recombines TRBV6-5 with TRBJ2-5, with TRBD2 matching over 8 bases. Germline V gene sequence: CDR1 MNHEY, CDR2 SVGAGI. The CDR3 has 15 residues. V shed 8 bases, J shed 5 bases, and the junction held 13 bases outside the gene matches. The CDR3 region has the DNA TGTGCCAGCTCTAAGGTGGCGGGAGGACCGGAGACCCAGTACTTC. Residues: CASSKVAGGPETQYF.

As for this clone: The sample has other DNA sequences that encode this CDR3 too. The CDR3 DNA follows: TGTGCCAGCTCACCCGGGACAGGGGCTGACGAGCAGTACTTC. Translating it yields CASSPGTGADEQYF. The chain is built from TRBV18 and TRBJ2-7; 10 positions agree with TRBD1. In germline, CDR1 is KGHSH, CDR2 LQKENI. The junction had 4 bases not matched to a gene; V was cut back by 3 bases and J by 5 bases. CDR3 length: 14 residues.

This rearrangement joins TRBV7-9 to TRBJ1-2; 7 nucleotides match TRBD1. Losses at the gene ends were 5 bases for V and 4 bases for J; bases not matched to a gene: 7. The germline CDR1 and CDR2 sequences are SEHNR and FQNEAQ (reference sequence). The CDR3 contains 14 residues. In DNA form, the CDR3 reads TGTGCCAGCAGCAACACAGGGGTGGGCTATGGCTACACCTTC. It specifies CASSNTGVGYGYTF.

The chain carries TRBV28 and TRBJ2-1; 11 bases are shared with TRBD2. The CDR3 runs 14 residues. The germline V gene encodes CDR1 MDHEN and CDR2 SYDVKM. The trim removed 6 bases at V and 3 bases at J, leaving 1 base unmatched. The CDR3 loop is CASRGTSGYNEQFF. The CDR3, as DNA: TGTGCCAGCAGGGGGACTAGCGGCTACAATGAGCAGTTCTTC.

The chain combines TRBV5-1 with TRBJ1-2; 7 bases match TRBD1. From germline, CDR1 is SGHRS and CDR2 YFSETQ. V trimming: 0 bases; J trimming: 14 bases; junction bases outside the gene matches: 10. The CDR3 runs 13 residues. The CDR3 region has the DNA TGCGCCAGCAGCTTGGGGACAGGAGAAGGTGGGACCTTC. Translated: CASSLGTGEGGTF.

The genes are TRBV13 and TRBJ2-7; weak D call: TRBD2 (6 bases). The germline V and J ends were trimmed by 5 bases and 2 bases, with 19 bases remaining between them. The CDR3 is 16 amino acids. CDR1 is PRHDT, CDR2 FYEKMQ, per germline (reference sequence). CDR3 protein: CASSRGGGKSAYEQYF. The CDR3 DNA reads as TGTGCCAGCAGCCGCGGAGGCGGGAAGTCGGCCTACGAGCAGTACTTC. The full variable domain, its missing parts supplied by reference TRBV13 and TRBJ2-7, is AAGVIQSPRHLIKEKRETATLKCYPIPRHDTVYWYQQGPGQDPQFLISFYEKMQSDKGSIPDRFSAQQFSDYHSELNMSSLELGDSALYFCASSRGGGKSAYEQYFGPGTRLTVT.

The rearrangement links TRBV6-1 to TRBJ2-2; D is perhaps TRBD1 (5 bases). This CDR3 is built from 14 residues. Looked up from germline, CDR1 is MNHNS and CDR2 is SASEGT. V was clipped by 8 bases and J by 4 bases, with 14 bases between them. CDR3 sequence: CASRQQAATGELFF. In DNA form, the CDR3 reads TGTGCCAGCCGACAGCAGGCCGCCACCGGGGAGCTGTTTTTT.